This TCR beta chain was sequenced for a study of CD8+ T cells in alopecia areata. Looking at the study overall: Among treated patients, oral tofacitinib was administered at 5 to 10 mg twice daily. The share of scalp area affected provided the severity score for treated patients.

Extracted RNA was reverse transcribed, and the resulting cDNA served as sequencing template. Libraries were prepared by immunoSEQ multiplex PCR; TCRdb keeps only in-frame clonotypes and omits some of them. The sample has 110,000 to 150,000 clones, roughly 50% seen once; the top ten hold about 15%. This sample's treatment: oral pan-JAK inhibitor, 5-10 mg twice daily. Obtained from alopecia areata patients were lesional scalp punch biopsies along with peripheral blood. This sequence was found in a human donor with alopecia areata. Here the sequenced sample was CD8+ T cells sorted from blood, taken at week 4, from a patient treated with tofacitinib.

CDR3: CASSWSDRPTGELFF. The DNA of the CDR3 is TGTGCCAGCAGCTGGTCCGACAGGCCCACCGGGGAGCTGTTTTTT. The rearrangement uses TRBV13 and TRBJ2-2; a possible D gene is TRBD1 (6 bases). CDR3 size: 15 residues. The germline gives CDR1 PRHDT, CDR2 FYEKMQ (reference sequence). Trimming removed 4 bases at V and 4 bases at J, with 13 bases between.